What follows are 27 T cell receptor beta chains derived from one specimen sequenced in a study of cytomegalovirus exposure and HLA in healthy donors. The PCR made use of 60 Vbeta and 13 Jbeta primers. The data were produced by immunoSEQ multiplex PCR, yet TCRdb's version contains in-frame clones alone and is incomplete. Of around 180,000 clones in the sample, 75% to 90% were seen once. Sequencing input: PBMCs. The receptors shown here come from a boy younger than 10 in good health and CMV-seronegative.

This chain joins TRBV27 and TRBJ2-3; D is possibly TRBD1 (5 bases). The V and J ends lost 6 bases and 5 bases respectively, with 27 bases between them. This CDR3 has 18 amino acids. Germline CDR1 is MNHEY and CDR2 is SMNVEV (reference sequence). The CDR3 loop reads CASRARLGREEVGDTQYF. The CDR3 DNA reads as TGTGCCAGCAGGGCGAGACTCGGCAGGGAAGAGGTAGGAGATACGCAGTATTTT.

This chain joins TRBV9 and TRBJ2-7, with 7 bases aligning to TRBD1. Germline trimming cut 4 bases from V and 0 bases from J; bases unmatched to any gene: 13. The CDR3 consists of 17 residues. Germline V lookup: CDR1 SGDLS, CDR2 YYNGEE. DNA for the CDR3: TGTGCCAGCAGCCCCAATCCCAGGGACAGAAGCTCCTACGAGCAGTACTTC. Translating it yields CASSPNPRDRSSYEQYF.

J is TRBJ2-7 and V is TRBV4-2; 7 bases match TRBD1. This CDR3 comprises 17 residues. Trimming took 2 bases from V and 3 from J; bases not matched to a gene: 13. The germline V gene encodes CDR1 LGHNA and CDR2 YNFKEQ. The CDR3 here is CASSQQQGTDYLYEQYF. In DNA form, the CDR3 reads TGTGCCAGCAGCCAACAACAGGGGACGGATTATCTCTACGAGCAGTACTTC.

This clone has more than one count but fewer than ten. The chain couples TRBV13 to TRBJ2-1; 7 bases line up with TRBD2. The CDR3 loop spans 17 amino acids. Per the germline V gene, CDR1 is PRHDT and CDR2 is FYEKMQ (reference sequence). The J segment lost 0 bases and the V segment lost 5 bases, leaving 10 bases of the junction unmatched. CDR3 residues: CASSPKASGTSYNEQFF. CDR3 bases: TGTGCCAGCAGCCCGAAGGCTAGCGGAACCTCCTACAATGAGCAGTTCTTC.

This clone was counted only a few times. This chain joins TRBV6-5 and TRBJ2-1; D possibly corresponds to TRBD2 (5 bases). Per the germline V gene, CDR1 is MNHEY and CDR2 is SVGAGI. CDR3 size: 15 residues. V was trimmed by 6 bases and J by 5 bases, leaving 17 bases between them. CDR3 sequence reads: CASRPRGEGHNEQFF. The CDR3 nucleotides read TGTGCCAGCAGACCACGGGGTGAAGGTCACAATGAGCAGTTCTTC.

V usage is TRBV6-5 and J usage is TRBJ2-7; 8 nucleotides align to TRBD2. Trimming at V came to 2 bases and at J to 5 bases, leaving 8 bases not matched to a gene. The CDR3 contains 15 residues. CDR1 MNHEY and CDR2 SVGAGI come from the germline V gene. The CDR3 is CASSYRFREGHEQYF. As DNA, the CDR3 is TGTGCCAGCAGTTACCGATTCCGGGAGGGCCACGAGCAGTACTTC.

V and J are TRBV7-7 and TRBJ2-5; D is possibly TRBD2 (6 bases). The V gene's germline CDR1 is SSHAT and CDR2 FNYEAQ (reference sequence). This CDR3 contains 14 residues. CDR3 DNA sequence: TGTGCTTCCGGGACCTTAGCGGCCGGGGAGACCCAGTACTTC. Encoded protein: CASGTLAAGETQYF.

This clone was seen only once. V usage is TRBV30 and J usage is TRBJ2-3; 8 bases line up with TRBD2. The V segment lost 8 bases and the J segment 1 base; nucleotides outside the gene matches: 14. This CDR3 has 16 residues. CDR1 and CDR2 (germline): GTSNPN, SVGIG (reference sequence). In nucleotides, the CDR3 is TGTGCCCGAACCGGGGGGGATGGTTATGGCACAGATACGCAGTATTTT. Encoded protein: CARTGGDGYGTDTQYF.

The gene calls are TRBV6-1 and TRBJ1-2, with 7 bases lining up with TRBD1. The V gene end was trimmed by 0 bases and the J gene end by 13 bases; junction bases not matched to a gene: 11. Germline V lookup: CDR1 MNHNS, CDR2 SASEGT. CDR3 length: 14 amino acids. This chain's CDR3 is CASSEARGQPLRTF. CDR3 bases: TGTGCCAGCAGTGAAGCGAGGGGACAGCCGCTTCGCACCTTC.

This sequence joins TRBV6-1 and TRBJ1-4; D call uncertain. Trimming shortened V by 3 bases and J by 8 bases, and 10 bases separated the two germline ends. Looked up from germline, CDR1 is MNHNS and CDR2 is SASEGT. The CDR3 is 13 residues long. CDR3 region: CASSESFREKLFF. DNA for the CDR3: TGTGCCAGCAGTGAGTCTTTTCGGGAAAAACTGTTTTTT.

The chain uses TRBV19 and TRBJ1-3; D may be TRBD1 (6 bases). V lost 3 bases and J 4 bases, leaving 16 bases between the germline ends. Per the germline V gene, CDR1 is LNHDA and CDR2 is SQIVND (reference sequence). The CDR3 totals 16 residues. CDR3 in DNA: TGTGCCAGTAGTATCTACAGGGCTTCAGGAGGAAACACCATATATTTT. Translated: CASSIYRASGGNTIYF.

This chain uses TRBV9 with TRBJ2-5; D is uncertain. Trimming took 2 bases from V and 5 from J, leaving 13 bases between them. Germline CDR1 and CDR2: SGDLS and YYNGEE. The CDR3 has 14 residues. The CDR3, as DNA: TGTGCCAGCAGCGTGGGCGTTCTGGGTGAGACCCAGTACTTC. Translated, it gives CASSVGVLGETQYF.

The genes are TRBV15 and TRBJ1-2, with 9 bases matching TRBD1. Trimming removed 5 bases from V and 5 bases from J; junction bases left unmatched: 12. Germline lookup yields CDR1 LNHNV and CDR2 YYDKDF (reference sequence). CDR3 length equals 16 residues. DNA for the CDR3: TGTGCCACCAGCTCGGTTTGGACAGGGGAGAAGTATGGCTACACCTTC. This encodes CATSSVWTGEKYGYTF.

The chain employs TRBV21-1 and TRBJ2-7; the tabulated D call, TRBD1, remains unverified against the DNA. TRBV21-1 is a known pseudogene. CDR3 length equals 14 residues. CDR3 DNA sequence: TGTGCCAGCAGAAAGGGACAGGGGGCCTACGAGCAGTACGTC. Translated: CASRKGQGAYEQYV.

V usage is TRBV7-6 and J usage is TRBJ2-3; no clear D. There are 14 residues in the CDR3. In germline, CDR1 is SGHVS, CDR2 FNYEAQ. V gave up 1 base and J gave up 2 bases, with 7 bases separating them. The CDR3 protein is CASSLGPLTDTQYF. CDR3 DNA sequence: TGTGCCAGCAGCTTAGGCCCACTCACAGATACGCAGTATTTT.

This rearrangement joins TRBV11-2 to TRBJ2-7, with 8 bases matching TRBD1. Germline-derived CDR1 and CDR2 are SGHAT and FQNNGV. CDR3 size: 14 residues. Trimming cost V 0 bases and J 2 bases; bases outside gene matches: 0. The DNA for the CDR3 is TGTGCCAGCAGCTTAGACAGGGGGCCCTACGAGCAGTACTTC. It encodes CASSLDRGPYEQYF.

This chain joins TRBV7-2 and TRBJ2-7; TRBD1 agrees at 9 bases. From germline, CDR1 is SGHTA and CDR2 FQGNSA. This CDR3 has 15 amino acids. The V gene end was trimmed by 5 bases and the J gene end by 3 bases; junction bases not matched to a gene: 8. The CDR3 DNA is TGTGCCAGCAGCGACGGACCGGGACAGGGCTACGAGCAGTACTTC. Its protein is CASSDGPGQGYEQYF.

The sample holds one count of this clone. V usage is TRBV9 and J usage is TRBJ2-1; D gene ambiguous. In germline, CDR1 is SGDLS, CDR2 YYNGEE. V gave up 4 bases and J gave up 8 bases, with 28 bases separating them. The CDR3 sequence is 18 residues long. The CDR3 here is CASSNRYPTTHLSDEQFF. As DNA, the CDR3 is TGTGCCAGCAGCAATCGATACCCGACCACACACTTGAGCGATGAGCAGTTCTTC.

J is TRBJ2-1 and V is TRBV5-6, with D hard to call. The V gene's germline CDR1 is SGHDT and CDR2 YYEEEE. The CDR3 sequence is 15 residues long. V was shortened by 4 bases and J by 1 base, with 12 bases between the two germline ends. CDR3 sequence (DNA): TGTGCCAGCAGCCATGTAACCGGTTCCTACAATGAGCAGTTCTTC. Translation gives CASSHVTGSYNEQFF.

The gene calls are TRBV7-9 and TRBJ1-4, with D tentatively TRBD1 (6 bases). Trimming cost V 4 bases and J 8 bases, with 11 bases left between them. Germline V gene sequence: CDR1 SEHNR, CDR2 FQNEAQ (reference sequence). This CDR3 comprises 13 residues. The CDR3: CASSSQGNEKLFF. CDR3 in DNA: TGTGCCAGCAGCTCGCAGGGGAACGAAAAACTGTTTTTT.

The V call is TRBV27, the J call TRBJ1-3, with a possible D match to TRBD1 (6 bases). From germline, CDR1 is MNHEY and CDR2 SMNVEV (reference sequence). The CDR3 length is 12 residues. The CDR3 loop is CAAGAAGNTIYF. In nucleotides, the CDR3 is TGTGCAGCGGGGGCGGCTGGAAACACCATATATTTT.

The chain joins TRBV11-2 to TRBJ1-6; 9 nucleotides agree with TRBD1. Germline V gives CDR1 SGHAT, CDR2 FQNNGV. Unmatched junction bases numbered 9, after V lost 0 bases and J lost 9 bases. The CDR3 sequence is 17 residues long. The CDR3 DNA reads TGTGCCAGCAGCTTAGATCGGGGGACAGGGTCGGGTTCACCCCTCCACTTT. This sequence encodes CASSLDRGTGSGSPLHF.

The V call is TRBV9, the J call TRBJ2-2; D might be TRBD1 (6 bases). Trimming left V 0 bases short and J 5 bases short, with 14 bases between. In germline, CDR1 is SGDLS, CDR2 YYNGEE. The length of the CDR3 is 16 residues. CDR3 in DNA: TGTGCCAGCAGCGTAGAGGGGACAATGATAACCGGGGAGCTGTTTTTT. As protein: CASSVEGTMITGELFF.

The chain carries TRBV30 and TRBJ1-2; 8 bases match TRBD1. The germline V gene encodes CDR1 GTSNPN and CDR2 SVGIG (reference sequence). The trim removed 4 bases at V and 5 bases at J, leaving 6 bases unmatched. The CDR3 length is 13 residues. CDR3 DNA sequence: TGTGCCTGGAACTCGGACAGGGTTTATGGCTACACCTTC. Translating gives CAWNSDRVYGYTF. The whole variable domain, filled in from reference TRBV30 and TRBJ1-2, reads SQTIHQWPATLVQPVGSPLSLECTVEGTSNPNLYWYRQAAGRGLQLLFYSVGIGQISSEVPQNLSASRPQDRQFILSSKKLLLSDSGFYLCAWNSDRVYGYTFGSGTRLTVV.

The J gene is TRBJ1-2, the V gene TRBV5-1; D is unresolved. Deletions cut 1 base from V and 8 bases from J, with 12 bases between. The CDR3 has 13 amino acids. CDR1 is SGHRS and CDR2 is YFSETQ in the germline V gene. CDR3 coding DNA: TGCGCCAGCAGCTTGTTTGCGGGATCGGGCTACACCTTC. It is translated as CASSLFAGSGYTF.

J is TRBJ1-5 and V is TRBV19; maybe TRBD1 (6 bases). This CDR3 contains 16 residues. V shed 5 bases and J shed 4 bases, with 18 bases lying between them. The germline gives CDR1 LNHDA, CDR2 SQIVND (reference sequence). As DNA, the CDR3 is TGTGCCAGTAGTCCCCGAGCGGGACAAATGAATCAGCCCCAGCATTTT. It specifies CASSPRAGQMNQPQHF.

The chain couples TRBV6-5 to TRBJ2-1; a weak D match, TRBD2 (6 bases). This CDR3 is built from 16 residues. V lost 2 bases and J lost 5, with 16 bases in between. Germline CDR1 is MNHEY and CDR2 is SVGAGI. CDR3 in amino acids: CASSYVGGVRDNEQFF. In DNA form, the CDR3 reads TGTGCCAGCAGTTACGTGGGGGGAGTTCGGGACAATGAGCAGTTCTTC.